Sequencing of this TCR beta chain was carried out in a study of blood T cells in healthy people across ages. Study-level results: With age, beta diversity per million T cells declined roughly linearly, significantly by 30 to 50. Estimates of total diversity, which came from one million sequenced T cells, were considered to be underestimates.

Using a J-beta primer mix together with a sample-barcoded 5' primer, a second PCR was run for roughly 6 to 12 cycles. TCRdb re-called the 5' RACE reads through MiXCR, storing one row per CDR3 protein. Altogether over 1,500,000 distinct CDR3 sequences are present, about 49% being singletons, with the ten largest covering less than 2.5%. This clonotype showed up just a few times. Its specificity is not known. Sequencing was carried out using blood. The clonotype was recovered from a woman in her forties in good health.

The CDR3 is CASSFSGPLQETQYF. For the CDR3, the DNA is TGTGCCAGCAGTTTTTCGGGGCCACTACAAGAGACCCAGTACTTC. This chain connects TRBV12-3 or TRBV12-4 to TRBJ2-5; D assignment may be TRBD1 or TRBD2 (5 bases each). This CDR3 contains 15 residues. The V end lost 3 bases, the J end lost 2 bases, and 13 bases lay between the germline ends.